What follows is one T cell receptor beta chain and its context. The antigen is not known. V dropped 4 bases and J dropped 2; count of bases not matched to a gene: 9. There are 16 residues in the CDR3. The germline V gene encodes CDR1 MNHNY and CDR2 SVGAGI (reference sequence). The sample comes from a study of T cell responses to AZD1222 COVID-19 vaccine. Study-wide results and caveats: Most donors were white British, females outnumbered males, and clonal diversity was possibly underestimated.

Assay: immunoSEQ multiplex PCR; the TCRdb copy retains only in-frame clones and omits some. The sample contains around 60,000 clones, 75% to 95% of which appear only once. The source material was peripheral blood, sampled 28 days after the second dose of the MenACWY control vaccine. The clonotype comes from an adult who received the MenACWY meningococcal vaccine as a control. V gene TRBV6-6 combines with J gene TRBJ1-1; TRBD1 matches 8 bases. CDR3 protein: CASSSTQDRANTEAFF. CDR3 sequence (DNA): TGTGCCAGCAGTTCAACCCAGGACAGGGCCAACACTGAAGCTTTCTTT.